The 8 T cell receptor beta chains reported below all come from one sample, sequenced in a study of CD8 T cells in Susac syndrome. A quantity of about 0.5 to 1 ug RNA underwent reverse transcription using random hexamers. Via MiXCR, TCRdb re-called the immunoSEQ multiplex PCR reads, giving one row per CDR3 protein. Here the sample spans more than 75,000 distinct CDR3 sequences, roughly 93% being singletons. The sequencing sample was made of CD8+ T cells from PBMCs. These receptors were collected from a human donor in good health.

The V call is TRBV27, the J call TRBJ1-1; the D gene is possibly TRBD1 (5 bases). Germline CDR1 MNHEY, CDR2 SMNVEV (reference sequence). The CDR3 runs to 14 residues. V lost 6 bases to trimming and J lost 0 bases, with 11 bases between them. The CDR3 here is CASSSGGVNTEAFF. CDR3 nucleotide sequence: TGTGCCAGCAGCTCTGGGGGGGTGAACACTGAAGCTTTCTTT.

This clonotype has only one observation. This sequence joins TRBV3-1 and TRBJ2-3; the D gene could be TRBD1 or TRBD2 (6 bases each). The V gene's germline CDR1 is LGHDT and CDR2 YNNKEL (reference sequence). Trimming left V 10 bases short and J 2 bases short, with 13 bases between. This CDR3 contains 13 residues. The CDR3 DNA reads TGTGCCACATTAGGGGGGAACACAGATACGCAGTATTTT. Protein sequence: CATLGGNTDTQYF.

The genes are TRBV11-2 and TRBJ2-3, with 11 bases lining up with TRBD2. The CDR3 totals 19 residues. The J segment lost 0 bases and the V segment lost 3 bases, leaving 11 bases of the junction unmatched. Germline V gene lookup returns CDR1 SGHAT and CDR2 FQNNGV. CDR3: CASSFPLLAGETSTDTQYF. In DNA form, the CDR3 reads TGTGCCAGCAGCTTTCCTCTACTAGCGGGGGAAACTAGCACAGATACGCAGTATTTT. The full variable domain, its missing parts supplied by reference TRBV11-2 and TRBJ2-3, is EAGVAQSPRYKIIEKRQSVAFWCNPISGHATLYWYQQILGQGPKLLIQFQNNGVVDDSQLPKDRFSAERLKGVDSTLKIQPAKLEDSAVYLCASSFPLLAGETSTDTQYFGPGTRLTVL.

The chain joins TRBV27 to TRBJ1-1; D is undetermined. Germline CDR1 and CDR2: MNHEY and SMNVEV (reference sequence). The CDR3 spans 13 residues. V lost 4 bases, J lost 2 bases, and 8 bases lay in between. The CDR3 nucleotides are TGTGCCAGCAGTTGGACGGTTAACACTGAAGCTTTCTTT. It translates to CASSWTVNTEAFF.

V gene TRBV27 combines with J gene TRBJ1-1, with a tentative D call TRBD1 (5 bases). Trimming removed 4 bases from V and 4 bases from J, with 19 bases in between. The CDR3 length is 16 residues. The germline V gene encodes CDR1 MNHEY and CDR2 SMNVEV (reference sequence). CDR3 DNA sequence: TGTGCCAGCAGTTCGCAGGGACCCCCTGTGAGCACTGAAGCTTTCTTT. Amino acid sequence: CASSSQGPPVSTEAFF.

For this clonotype: The junction departs from the called germline gene at one end, perhaps through a read error. The chain has TRBV3-1 and TRBJ2-1; 8 bases map to TRBD2. Per the germline V gene, CDR1 is LGHDT and CDR2 is YNNKEL (reference sequence). CDR3 length: 14 amino acids. This CDR3 is CASTQAGDYNEQFF. In DNA form, the CDR3 reads TGTGCCAGCACCCAAGCGGGAGATTACAATGAGCAGTTCTTC.

The rearrangement links TRBV3-1 to TRBJ2-5; D is unclear. V lost 0 bases and J lost 5, with 10 bases in between. CDR1 and CDR2 from the germline V gene are LGHDT and YNNKEL (reference sequence). This CDR3 is 14 amino acids long. The CDR3 reads CASSQDRVWETQYF. The CDR3 bases are TGTGCCAGCAGCCAAGATAGGGTCTGGGAGACCCAGTACTTC.

This chain uses TRBV7-8 with TRBJ1-1; unclear D gene. V shed 3 bases and J shed 0 bases, with 11 bases lying between them. In germline, CDR1 is SGHVS, CDR2 FQNEAQ. This CDR3 region has 15 residues. CDR3 sequence reads: CASSLSGWMNTEAFF. For the CDR3, the DNA is TGTGCCAGCAGCTTGTCGGGATGGATGAACACTGAAGCTTTCTTT.